This TCR beta chain appears in the sequencing data of a study of T cell responses to AZD1222 COVID-19 vaccine. TCRdb's table, derived via immunoSEQ multiplex PCR, lists solely in-frame clones and lacks some. The table has some 67,000 clones, roughly four fifths seen once. The CDR3 has 14 residues. Between the trimmed V and J ends, which lost 1 base and 5 bases, there was a span of 11 bases. Germline-derived CDR1 and CDR2 are SGHRS and YFSETQ. The sample in question was peripheral blood, obtained 28 days after the second AZD1222 dose. V is TRBV5-1 and J is TRBJ2-3; maybe TRBD2 (5 bases). The clonotype originates from an adult who received the AZD1222 COVID-19 vaccine. CDR3 amino acids: CASSLFLAEDTQYF. The CDR3, as DNA: TGCGCCAGCAGCTTGTTCCTAGCTGAAGATACGCAGTATTTT.